This is a list of T cell receptor beta chains from one sample in a study of neurological immune-mediated disorders. TCRdb re-derived calls from the 5' RACE reads in MiXCR, one entry per CDR3 protein. The sample shows 50,000 or so distinct CDR3 sequences, about 12% of them seen only once. Source material: PBMCs. The source is a male donor with HTLV-1-associated myelopathy (HAM/TSP). Both conserved end residues are part of each CDR3. The order of the fields is D gene, clone size, V gene, J gene, CDR3 DNA, CDR3 protein. A D gene is named only where the DNA matches it firmly. Some rows have no size entry. The others give once, few or many, or a class for an expanded clone.

d_gene: .
abundance: many
v_gene: TRBV10-2
j_gene: TRBJ1-1
CDR3nt: TGCGCCAGCAGTGAGTCGGCGGGGAATCGGGCTTTCTTT
CDR3aa: CASSESAGNRAFF

d_gene: .
abundance: many
v_gene: TRBV29-1
j_gene: TRBJ1-2
CDR3nt: TGCAGCGTTGAAGATATCGGGGGTTCTGGCTACACCTTC
CDR3aa: CSVEDIGGSGYTF

d_gene: TRBD2
abundance: many
v_gene: TRBV15
j_gene: TRBJ2-1
CDR3nt: TGTGCCACCAGCAGAGAAGGTGGGGGGACTACTGAGCAGTTCTTC
CDR3aa: CATSREGGGTTEQFF

d_gene: .
abundance: .
v_gene: TRBV5-5
j_gene: TRBJ1-1
CDR3nt: TGTGCCAGCAGCATGGACTCAATGAACACTGAAGCTTACTTT
CDR3aa: CASSMDSMNTEAYF

d_gene: .
abundance: many
v_gene: TRBV6-1
j_gene: TRBJ2-7
CDR3nt: TGTGCCAGCAGAGCTGACAGGATTTACTACGAGCAGTACTTC
CDR3aa: CASRADRIYYEQYF

d_gene: TRBD1
abundance: many
v_gene: TRBV7-2
j_gene: TRBJ2-2
CDR3nt: TGTGCCAGCAGCCCCCGACAGGGAGCCACCGGGGAGCTGTTTTTT
CDR3aa: CASSPRQGATGELFF

d_gene: .
abundance: many
v_gene: TRBV5-1
j_gene: TRBJ1-2
CDR3nt: TGCGCCAGCAGCCGTAGAGGTGTGGAGGGTAACTATGGCTACACCTTC
CDR3aa: CASSRRGVEGNYGYTF

d_gene: .
abundance: .
v_gene: TRBV18
j_gene: TRBJ2-1
CDR3nt: TGTGCCAGCTCACCCCGAGACTATACAAGGGAGACTAATGAGCAGTTCTTC
CDR3aa: CASSPRDYTRETNEQFF

d_gene: .
abundance: medium-sized
v_gene: TRBV5-5
j_gene: TRBJ2-5
CDR3nt: TGTGCCAGCAGCTTGGCGGCCAGTTCGACCGAAGAGACCCAGTACTTC
CDR3aa: CASSLAASSTEETQYF

d_gene: .
abundance: many
v_gene: TRBV29-1
j_gene: TRBJ1-2
CDR3nt: TGCGGGGGGCAGGGAGAGGCTTATGGCTACACCTTC
CDR3aa: CGGQGEAYGYTF

d_gene: TRBD1
abundance: many
v_gene: TRBV7-9
j_gene: TRBJ2-5
CDR3nt: TGTGCCAGCAGCTCGCAATACCCCCGCCGTCCCGGGACAGTTTTGGAGACCCAGTACTTC
CDR3aa: CASSSQYPRRPGTVLETQYF

d_gene: .
abundance: many
v_gene: TRBV3-1
j_gene: TRBJ2-1
CDR3nt: TGTGCCAGCAGCCAGATGACAGGATTGTGGACAAATGAGCAGTTCTTC
CDR3aa: CASSQMTGLWTNEQFF

d_gene: TRBD2
abundance: many
v_gene: TRBV28
j_gene: TRBJ2-1
CDR3nt: TGTGCCAGCAGTCAATTAGTGGGGGGGACCCCTGAGCAGTTCTTC
CDR3aa: CASSQLVGGTPEQFF

d_gene: .
abundance: many
v_gene: TRBV20-1
j_gene: TRBJ2-3
CDR3nt: TGCAGTGCTAGTGGGGATTCTTTGGATACGCAGTATTTT
CDR3aa: CSASGDSLDTQYF

d_gene: .
abundance: .
v_gene: TRBV5-1
j_gene: TRBJ2-1
CDR3nt: TGCGCCAGCACTCCCGCCAGGGGATCCTACAATGAGCAGTTCTTC
CDR3aa: CASTPARGSYNEQFF

d_gene: TRBD1
abundance: many
v_gene: TRBV25-1
j_gene: TRBJ1-5
CDR3nt: TGTGCCAGCAGTGGGCGGACAGGGGGCAATCAGCCCCAGCATTTT
CDR3aa: CASSGRTGGNQPQHF

d_gene: .
abundance: many
v_gene: TRBV24-1
j_gene: TRBJ2-6
CDR3nt: TGTGCCACCAGTGATTACAAGCCCTCTGGGGCCAACGTCCTGACTTTC
CDR3aa: CATSDYKPSGANVLTF

d_gene: .
abundance: many
v_gene: TRBV4-3
j_gene: TRBJ1-4
CDR3nt: TGCGCCAGCAGCCAAGGAGACACAAGCCTTAATGAAAAACTGTTTTTT
CDR3aa: CASSQGDTSLNEKLFF

d_gene: TRBD2
abundance: many
v_gene: TRBV20-1
j_gene: TRBJ2-3
CDR3nt: TGCAGTGCCCGGGCGGGGGGGGGCACAGATACGCAGTATTTT
CDR3aa: CSARAGGGTDTQYF

d_gene: TRBD2
abundance: many
v_gene: TRBV20-1
j_gene: TRBJ2-7
CDR3nt: TGCAGTGCTAGAGGACTAGCTGAGACCTACGAGCAGTACTTC
CDR3aa: CSARGLAETYEQYF

d_gene: .
abundance: many
v_gene: TRBV7-3
j_gene: TRBJ2-1
CDR3nt: TGTGCCAGCAGCGCCGGGCTCAACAATGAGCAGTTCTTC
CDR3aa: CASSAGLNNEQFF

d_gene: TRBD2
abundance: many
v_gene: TRBV7-2
j_gene: TRBJ2-1
CDR3nt: TGTGCCAGCAGTATAGCGGGGGGGCTAGGTGAGCAGTTCTTC
CDR3aa: CASSIAGGLGEQFF